Presented here are 25 T cell receptor beta chains from one specimen sequenced in a study of T cell responses to AZD1222 COVID-19 vaccine. TCRdb's table, derived via immunoSEQ multiplex PCR, lists solely in-frame clones and lacks some. Among roughly 50,000 clones listed, approximately 88% were seen once. Sequenced material: peripheral blood, taken on day 0 of AZD1222 vaccination. These receptors all come from an adult in good health.

The chain recombines TRBV6-5 with TRBJ2-1, with 7 bases fitting TRBD2. The CDR3 spans 15 residues. The germline CDR1 and CDR2 sequences are MNHEY and SVGAGI. Trimming removed 5 bases from V and 4 bases from J; junction bases left unmatched: 8. In nucleotides, the CDR3 is TGTGCCAGCAGTCCGTTGGGGGAGGGATACAATGAGCAGTTCTTC. Translating gives CASSPLGEGYNEQFF.

The genes are TRBV3-1 (or the pseudogene TRBV3-2) and TRBJ2-7; 10 bases are shared with TRBD2. The CDR3 is made up of 15 amino acids. The germline V gene encodes CDR1 LGHDT and CDR2 YNNKEL (reference sequence). V lost 3 bases, J lost 2 bases, and 4 bases stayed unmatched. The CDR3 reads CASSHRLAGAYEQYF. For the CDR3, the DNA is TGTGCCAGCAGCCATAGACTAGCGGGTGCCTACGAGCAGTACTTC.

V and J are TRBV7-9 and TRBJ1-1; D is unresolved. Germline lookup yields CDR1 SEHNR and CDR2 FQNEAQ (reference sequence). This CDR3 has 14 residues. V shed 5 bases and J shed 3 bases, with 13 bases lying between them. CDR3 loop: CASSLLSGDTEAFF. CDR3 in DNA: TGTGCCAGCAGCCTACTCTCAGGCGACACTGAAGCTTTCTTT.

This clone occurred once. V gene TRBV15 combines with J gene TRBJ1-2; D is ambiguous. The CDR3 is 14 residues long. From germline, CDR1 is LNHNV and CDR2 YYDKDF (reference sequence). Between the trimmed V and J ends, which lost 0 bases and 5 bases, there was a span of 10 bases. CDR3 bases: TGTGCCACCAGCAGAGACCGCGGACTTTATGGCTACACCTTC. Protein product: CATSRDRGLYGYTF.

The chain is built from TRBV19 and TRBJ1-4, with 10 bases that match TRBD1. The CDR3 extends over 14 amino acids. The trim removed 9 bases at V and 4 bases at J, leaving 5 bases unmatched. Per germline, CDR1 LNHDA and CDR2 SQIVND (reference sequence). The CDR3 sequence is CASAGTGVNEKLFF. The CDR3 nucleotides are TGTGCCAGCGCTGGGACAGGGGTTAATGAAAAACTGTTTTTT.

The CDR3 region is CASRAGTSLHNEQFF. The CDR3 DNA reads TGTGCCAGCAGAGCAGGGACTTCACTACACAATGAGCAGTTCTTC. The chain has TRBV6-5 and TRBJ2-1; TRBD2 is a possible D gene (6 bases). The CDR3 covers 15 residues. Deletions cut 6 bases from V and 5 bases from J, with 17 bases between. The germline V gene encodes CDR1 MNHEY and CDR2 SVGAGI.

CDR3 amino acids: CATSDPFEAGGEQFF. The CDR3 DNA reads as TGTGCCACCAGTGACCCCTTCGAAGCGGGAGGTGAGCAGTTCTTC. This sequence joins TRBV24-1 and TRBJ2-1, with 9 bases matching TRBD2. Trimming at V came to 4 bases and at J to 9 bases, leaving 9 bases not matched to a gene. The CDR3 is 15 amino acids. Germline values: CDR1 KGHDR, CDR2 SFDVKD.

This chain links TRBV18 with TRBJ1-1; weak D call: TRBD1 (5 bases). Germline V gene sequence: CDR1 KGHSH, CDR2 LQKENI. The CDR3 covers 14 residues. Trimming pared 0 bases from V and 4 bases from J, leaving 9 bases between. In DNA form, the CDR3 reads TGTGCCAGCTCACCACCGGGGGGAGGCACTGAAGCTTTCTTT. Translating gives CASSPPGGGTEAFF.

A single count supports this clone. The V call is TRBV5-1, the J call TRBJ2-7; no clear D. Germline loops: CDR1 SGHRS, CDR2 YFSETQ. V shed 0 bases and J shed 0 bases, with 7 bases lying between them. This CDR3 has 14 residues. The CDR3, as DNA: TGCGCCAGCAGCTTGGGTCCGAGCTCCTACGAGCAGTACTTC. It translates to CASSLGPSSYEQYF.

This clone was counted once. The J gene is TRBJ2-5, the V gene TRBV7-2; D not certain. Trimming left V 1 base short and J 5 bases short, with 14 bases between. The germline CDR1 and CDR2 sequences are SGHTA and FQGNSA. This CDR3 region has 15 residues. The CDR3 DNA reads TGTGCCAGCAGCTTAGAGAGTACTTACGCGGAGACCCAGTACTTC. Protein sequence: CASSLESTYAETQYF.

The V gene is TRBV15, the J gene TRBJ1-3; 9 bases are shared with TRBD1. Losses at the gene ends were 4 bases for V and 4 bases for J; bases not matched to a gene: 5. Per germline, CDR1 LNHNV and CDR2 YYDKDF (reference sequence). There are 15 residues in the CDR3. In nucleotides, the CDR3 is TGTGCCACCAGCAAAAACAGGGGGCTCGGAAACACCATATATTTT. Its translation: CATSKNRGLGNTIYF.

V gene TRBV5-1 combines with J gene TRBJ2-5; D is tentatively TRBD1 or TRBD2 (5 bases each). The germline CDR1 and CDR2 sequences are SGHRS and YFSETQ. Trimming removed 4 bases at V and 3 bases at J, with 16 bases between. The CDR3 is 15 amino acids. As DNA, the CDR3 is TGCGCCAGCAGCCGCCAAGGGACGGTCGAAGAGACCCAGTACTTC. Translating gives CASSRQGTVEETQYF.

V gene TRBV15 combines with J gene TRBJ2-3; 7 bases align to TRBD2. The CDR3 has 16 residues. V lost 1 base, J lost 6 bases, and 10 bases stayed unmatched. Germline V lookup: CDR1 LNHNV, CDR2 YYDKDF (reference sequence). CDR3 sequence (DNA): TGTGCCACCAGCAGAGGGCTCGCGGGAGACATGGATACGCAGTATTTT. Amino acid sequence: CATSRGLAGDMDTQYF.

This clone is classed as large. This chain links TRBV7-9 with TRBJ1-1, with a tentative D call TRBD1 (5 bases). CDR3 length: 12 residues. The germline V gene has CDR1 SEHNR and CDR2 FQNEAQ (reference sequence). V lost 3 bases to trimming and J lost 10 bases, with 12 bases between them. CDR3 protein: CASSFGGAGAFF. The DNA for the CDR3 is TGTGCCAGCAGCTTTGGAGGGGCCGGAGCTTTCTTT.

The rearrangement joins TRBV27 to TRBJ1-1; perhaps TRBD1 as D (6 bases). The germline CDR1 and CDR2 sequences are MNHEY and SMNVEV (reference sequence). This CDR3 is 15 amino acids long. V lost 6 bases and J 4 bases, leaving 18 bases between the germline ends. CDR3 in amino acids: CASSIQWGPVTEAFF. The CDR3 nucleotides are TGTGCCAGCAGCATTCAATGGGGGCCTGTCACTGAAGCTTTCTTT.

The chain links TRBV19 to TRBJ1-5; 7 bases align to TRBD1. J was trimmed by 9 bases and V by 5 bases; bases with no gene match: 10. Germline CDR1 LNHDA, CDR2 SQIVND (reference sequence). CDR3 length equals 14 residues. The CDR3 DNA is TGTGCCAGTAGTCTTAGACAGGGTCTAGCGCCCCAGCATTTT. Protein: CASSLRQGLAPQHF. Combining the CDR3 with reference TRBV19 and TRBJ1-5 gives the whole variable domain DGGITQSPKYLFRKEGQNVTLSCEQNLNHDAMYWYRQDPGQGLRLIYYSQIVNDFQKGDIAEGYSVSREKKESFPLTVTSAQKNPTAFYLCASSLRQGLAPQHFGDGTRLSIL.

This clone was picked up one time. The chain is built from TRBV28 and TRBJ1-2; perhaps TRBD1 as D (5 bases). Trimming took 2 bases from V and 4 from J, leaving 14 bases between them. CDR1 MDHEN and CDR2 SYDVKM come from the germline V gene. This CDR3 is built from 15 residues. The CDR3 spells CASSLTMGPGYGYTF. In DNA, the CDR3 is TGTGCCAGCAGTTTAACGATGGGGCCCGGCTATGGCTACACCTTC.

The chain combines TRBV2 with TRBJ2-1; D is unclear. V gave up 3 bases and J gave up 2 bases, with 8 bases separating them. The CDR3 runs 14 residues. The germline CDR1 and CDR2 sequences are SNHLY and FYNNEI. In DNA form, the CDR3 reads TGTGCCAGCAGTGACCCCGGTACCTACAATGAGCAGTTCTTC. This gives the protein CASSDPGTYNEQFF.

This chain links TRBV14 with TRBJ2-7, with a weak D call TRBD2 (6 bases). V dropped 4 bases and J dropped 0 bases, with 13 bases sitting between them. Germline CDR1 SGHDN, CDR2 FVKESK. CDR3 length: 15 amino acids. This CDR3 reads CASSLGPGASYEQYF. The CDR3 DNA sequence: TGTGCCAGCAGCCTGGGGCCGGGAGCCTCCTACGAGCAGTACTTC.

The gene calls are TRBV27 and TRBJ2-7; D may match TRBD1 or TRBD2 (5 bases each). CDR3 length: 13 amino acids. Germline CDR1 reads MNHEY; CDR2 reads SMNVEV (reference sequence). The V end lost 2 bases, the J end lost 6 bases, and 11 bases lay between the germline ends. DNA for the CDR3: TGTGCCAGCAGTTTACAGGGACCGCTCGAGCAGTACTTC. This translates into CASSLQGPLEQYF.

This rearrangement joins TRBV18 to TRBJ1-1, with a possible D match to TRBD1 (5 bases). Trimming took off 3 bases at V and 12 bases at J, with 17 bases between the two ends. Per the germline V gene, CDR1 is KGHSH and CDR2 is LQKENI. CDR3 length: 13 amino acids. The CDR3 reads CASSPGEVGATFF. The CDR3 DNA is TGTGCCAGCTCACCGGGGGAAGTTGGTGCGACTTTCTTT.

This chain joins TRBV27 and TRBJ1-3; D is unresolved. V was trimmed by 0 bases and J by 2 bases, leaving 11 bases between them. Germline CDR1 MNHEY, CDR2 SMNVEV (reference sequence). The CDR3 contains 16 residues. In DNA form, the CDR3 reads TGTGCCAGCAGTTTATCCATACTCCCCCCTGGAAACACCATATATTTT. It encodes CASSLSILPPGNTIYF.

The chain combines TRBV28 with TRBJ2-1; weak D call: TRBD2 (6 bases). V was shortened by 3 bases and J by 6 bases, with 9 bases between the two germline ends. The CDR3 contains 13 residues. CDR1 and CDR2 from the germline V gene are MDHEN and SYDVKM. CDR3 bases: TGTGCCAGCAGTTTTGGGGGAGGCAATGAGCAGTTCTTC. It yields the protein CASSFGGGNEQFF.

This chain links TRBV27 with TRBJ1-1; 7 bases fit TRBD1. There are 12 residues in the CDR3. Per the germline V gene, CDR1 is MNHEY and CDR2 is SMNVEV (reference sequence). Unmatched junction bases numbered 4, after V lost 5 bases and J lost 7 bases. CDR3 protein: CASSPRQGEAFF. Here the CDR3 DNA reads TGTGCCAGCAGTCCGAGACAGGGTGAAGCTTTCTTT.

The rearrangement links TRBV5-1 to TRBJ2-1; D is undetermined. This CDR3 spans 14 amino acids. CDR1 is SGHRS, CDR2 YFSETQ, per germline. Trimming pared 1 base from V and 3 bases from J, leaving 8 bases between. CDR3 loop: CASSLTPGYNEQFF. In nucleotides, the CDR3 is TGCGCCAGCAGCTTGACTCCCGGCTACAATGAGCAGTTCTTC.